The entry that follows covers one T cell receptor beta chain sequence. What it binds is unknown. There are 15 residues in the CDR3. Trimming pared 4 bases from V and 0 bases from J, leaving 9 bases between. The germline gives CDR1 SNHLY, CDR2 FYNNEI. There was relapse after autologous stem cell transplantation in every patient, and there was variation in brentuximab vedotin exposure. Patients had relapsed/refractory classical Hodgkin lymphoma with complete response, partial response or progressive disease as best response. The record originates from a study of PD-1 blockade in classical Hodgkin lymphoma. Here immunoSEQ multiplex PCR was the method, and the copy in TCRdb shows in-frame clones only, minus some. The sample lists around 40,000 clones, roughly 78% occurring once. General observations from the study: Newly diagnosed patients had baseline TCR diversity that was reportedly lower than that of healthy donors. Individuals initiating nivolumab under 1 year after ASCT were excluded. The diversity seen at baseline in complete responders resembled that of newly diagnosed patients.

The receptor was isolated from a human donor with classical Hodgkin lymphoma. V gene TRBV2 combines with J gene TRBJ2-2, with D uncertain. This specimen was peripheral blood mononuclear cells (PBMCs), taken at baseline. The DNA of the CDR3 is TGTGCCAGCAGTGTTTTTCCTACGAACACCGGGGAGCTGTTTTTT. The encoded protein is CASSVFPTNTGELFF.